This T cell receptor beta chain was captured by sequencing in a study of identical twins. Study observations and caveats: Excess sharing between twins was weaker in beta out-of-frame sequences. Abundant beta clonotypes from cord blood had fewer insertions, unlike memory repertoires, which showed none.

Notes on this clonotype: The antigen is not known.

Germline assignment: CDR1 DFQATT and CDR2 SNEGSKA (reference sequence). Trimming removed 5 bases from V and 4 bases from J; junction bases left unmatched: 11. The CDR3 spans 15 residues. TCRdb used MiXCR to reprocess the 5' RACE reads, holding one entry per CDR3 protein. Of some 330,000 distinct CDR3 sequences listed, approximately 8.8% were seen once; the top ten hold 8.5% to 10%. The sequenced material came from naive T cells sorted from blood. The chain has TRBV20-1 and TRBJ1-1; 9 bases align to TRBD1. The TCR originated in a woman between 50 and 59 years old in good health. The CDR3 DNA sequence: TGCAGTGCTTCCCCTGGACAGGGGTGGAGCACTGAAGCTTTCTTT. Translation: CSASPGQGWSTEAFF.